This T cell receptor beta chain was profiled in a study of blood T cell repertoires in COVID-19. This clone has a single count. Measured with immunoSEQ multiplex PCR; TCRdb has only the in-frame clones, and not every one. The table lists approximately 270,000 clones, approximately 85% of them singletons, with roughly 4.3% in the top ten. Clinical history reported by participants formed the basis on which cohorts were assigned. Germline-derived CDR1 and CDR2 are MDHEN and SYDVKM. Trimming removed 7 bases from V and 4 bases from J; junction bases left unmatched: 4. The CDR3 length is 13 residues. The chain is built from TRBV28 and TRBJ2-7; TRBD1 aligns across 10 bases. The TCR originated in a young woman who had recovered from COVID-19. Sample: PBMCs or T cells enriched from blood (not recorded which). This CDR3 is CASMKGQGYEQYF. The CDR3 DNA sequence: TGTGCCAGCATGAAGGGACAGGGGTACGAGCAGTACTTC.